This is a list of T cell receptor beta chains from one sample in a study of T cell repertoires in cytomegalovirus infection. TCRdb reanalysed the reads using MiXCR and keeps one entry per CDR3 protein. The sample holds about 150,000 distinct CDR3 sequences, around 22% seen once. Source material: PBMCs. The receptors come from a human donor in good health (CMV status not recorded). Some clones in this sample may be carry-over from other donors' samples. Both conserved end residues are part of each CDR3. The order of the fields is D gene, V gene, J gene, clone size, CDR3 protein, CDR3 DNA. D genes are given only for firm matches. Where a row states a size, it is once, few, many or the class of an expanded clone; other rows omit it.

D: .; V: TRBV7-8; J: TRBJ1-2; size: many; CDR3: CASSLGTGSGYTF; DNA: TGTGCCAGCAGCTTAGGTACAGGCTCTGGCTACACCTTC
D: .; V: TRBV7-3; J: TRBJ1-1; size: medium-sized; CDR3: CASSFFGNRADEAFF; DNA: TGTGCCAGCAGCTTCTTCGGGAATAGGGCCGACGAAGCTTTCTTT
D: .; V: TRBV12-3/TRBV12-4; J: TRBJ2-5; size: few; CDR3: CATQGLSETQYF; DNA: TGTGCCACCCAGGGGCTGTCGGAGACCCAGTACTTC
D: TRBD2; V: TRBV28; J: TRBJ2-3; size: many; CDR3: CASSLPGLAGVDTDTQYF; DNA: TGTGCCAGCAGTTTGCCGGGACTAGCGGGAGTGGACACAGATACGCAGTATTTT
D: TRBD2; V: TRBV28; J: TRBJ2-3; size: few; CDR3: CASNSGGPLDTQYF; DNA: TGTGCCAGCAACTCGGGAGGGCCTTTAGATACGCAGTATTTT
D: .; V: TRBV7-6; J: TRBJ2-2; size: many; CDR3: CASSFGGQNTGELFF; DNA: TGTGCCAGCAGCTTCGGAGGGCAGAACACCGGGGAGCTGTTTTTT
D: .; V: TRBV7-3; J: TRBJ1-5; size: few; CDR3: CASSLSSDQPQHF; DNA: TGTGCCAGCAGCTTAAGCTCAGATCAGCCCCAGCATTTT
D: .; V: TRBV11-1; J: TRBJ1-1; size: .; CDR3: CASSPYTGWAEAFF; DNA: TGTGCCAGCAGCCCGTATACAGGGTGGGCTGAAGCTTTCTTT
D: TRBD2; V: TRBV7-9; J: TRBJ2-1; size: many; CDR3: CASSSLAGGSHEQFF; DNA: TGTGCCAGCAGCTCCCTAGCGGGGGGGAGCCATGAGCAGTTCTTC
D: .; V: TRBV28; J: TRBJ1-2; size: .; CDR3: CVSSTGDLYGYTF; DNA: TGTGTCAGCAGTACTGGGGACCTGTATGGCTACACCTTC
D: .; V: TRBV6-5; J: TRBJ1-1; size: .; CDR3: CASTDRGLEAFF; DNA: TGTGCCAGCACTGACCGAGGGCTTGAAGCTTTCTTT
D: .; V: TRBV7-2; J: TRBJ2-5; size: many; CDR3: CASSHIVPGAQETQYF; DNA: TGTGCCAGCAGCCATATCGTCCCGGGTGCCCAAGAGACCCAGTACTTC
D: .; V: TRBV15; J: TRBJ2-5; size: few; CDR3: CATSRTTAQETQYF; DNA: TGTGCCACCAGCAGAACGACAGCCCAAGAGACCCAGTACTTC
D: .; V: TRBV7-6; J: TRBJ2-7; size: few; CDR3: CASSVFVDPSYEQYF; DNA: TGTGCCAGCAGCGTATTCGTAGATCCCTCCTACGAGCAGTACTTC
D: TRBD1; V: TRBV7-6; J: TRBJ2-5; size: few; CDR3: CASSLSHWTGGETQYF; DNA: TGTGCCAGCAGCTTATCCCACTGGACAGGGGGAGAGACCCAGTACTTC
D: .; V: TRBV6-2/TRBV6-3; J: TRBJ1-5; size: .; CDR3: CASSSPKGAQHF; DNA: TGTGCCAGCAGTTCTCCGAAGGGGGCCCAGCATTTT
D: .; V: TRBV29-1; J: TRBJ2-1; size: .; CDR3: CSVDGSSYNEQFF; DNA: TGCAGCGTTGACGGAAGCTCCTACAATGAGCAGTTCTTC
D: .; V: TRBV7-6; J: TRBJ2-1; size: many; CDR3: CASSPGGAGYNEQFF; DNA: TGTGCCAGCAGCCCAGGTGGAGCGGGCTACAATGAGCAGTTCTTC
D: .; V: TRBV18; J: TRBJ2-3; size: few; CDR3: CASSLVSADTQYF; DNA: TGTGCCAGCTCACTGGTCAGCGCAGATACGCAGTATTTT
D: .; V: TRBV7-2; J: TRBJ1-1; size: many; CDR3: CASSSSGAQLNTEAFF; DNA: TGTGCCAGCAGCTCAAGTGGGGCGCAGCTGAACACTGAAGCTTTCTTT
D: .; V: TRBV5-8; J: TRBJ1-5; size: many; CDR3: CASSLGGLLYSNQPQHF; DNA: TGTGCCAGCAGCTTGGGGGGATTACTTTATAGCAATCAGCCCCAGCATTTT
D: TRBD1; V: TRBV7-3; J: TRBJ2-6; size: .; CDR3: CASSLWGQGVSGANVLTF; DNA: TGTGCCAGCAGCTTGTGGGGACAGGGCGTATCTGGGGCCAACGTCCTGACTTTC
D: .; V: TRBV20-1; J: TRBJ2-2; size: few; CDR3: CSAGRSDREDTGELFF; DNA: TGCAGTGCTGGCCGAAGCGACAGGGAGGACACCGGGGAGCTGTTTTTT
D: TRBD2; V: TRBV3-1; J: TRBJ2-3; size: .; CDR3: CASSESSGGPDTQYF; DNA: TGTGCCAGCAGCGAATCTAGCGGGGGACCAGATACGCAGTATTTT